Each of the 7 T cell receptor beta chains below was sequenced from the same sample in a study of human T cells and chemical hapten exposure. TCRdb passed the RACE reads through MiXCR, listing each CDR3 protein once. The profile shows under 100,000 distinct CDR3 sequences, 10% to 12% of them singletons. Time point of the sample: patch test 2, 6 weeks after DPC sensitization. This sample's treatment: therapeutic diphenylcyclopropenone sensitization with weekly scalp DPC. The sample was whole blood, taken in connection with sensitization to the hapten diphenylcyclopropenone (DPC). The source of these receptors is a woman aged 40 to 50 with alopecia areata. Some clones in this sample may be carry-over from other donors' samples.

In nucleotides, the CDR3 is TGTGCCAGCAGCTTAGGGACGCACAGGAACACCGGGGAGCTGTTTTTT. The encoded protein is CASSLGTHRNTGELFF. V is TRBV7-2 and J is TRBJ2-2; D not certain. The germline CDR1 and CDR2 sequences are SGHTA and FQGNSA. This CDR3 has 16 amino acids. Between the trimmed V and J ends, which lost 1 base and 1 base, there was a span of 10 bases.

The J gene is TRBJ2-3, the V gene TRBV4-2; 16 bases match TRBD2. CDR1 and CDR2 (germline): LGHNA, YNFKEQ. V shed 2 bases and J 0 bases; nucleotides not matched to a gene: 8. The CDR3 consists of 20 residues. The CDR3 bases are TGTGCCAGCAGCCAAAGGGGACTAGCGGGAGGGCCTACTAGCACAGATACGCAGTATTTT. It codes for CASSQRGLAGGPTSTDTQYF.

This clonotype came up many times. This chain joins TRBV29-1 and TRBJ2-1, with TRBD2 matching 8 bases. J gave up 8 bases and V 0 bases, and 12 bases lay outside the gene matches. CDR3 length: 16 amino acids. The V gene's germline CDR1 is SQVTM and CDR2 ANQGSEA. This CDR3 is CSVEDGGGTSRYEQFF. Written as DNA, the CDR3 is TGCAGCGTTGAAGACGGTGGGGGGACTAGTCGGTATGAGCAGTTCTTC.

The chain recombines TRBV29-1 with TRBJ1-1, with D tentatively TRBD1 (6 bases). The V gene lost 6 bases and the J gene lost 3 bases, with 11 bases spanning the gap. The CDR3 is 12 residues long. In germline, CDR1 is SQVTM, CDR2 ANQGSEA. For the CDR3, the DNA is TGCAGCGTAAGACAGGATTACACTGAAGCTTTCTTT. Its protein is CSVRQDYTEAFF.

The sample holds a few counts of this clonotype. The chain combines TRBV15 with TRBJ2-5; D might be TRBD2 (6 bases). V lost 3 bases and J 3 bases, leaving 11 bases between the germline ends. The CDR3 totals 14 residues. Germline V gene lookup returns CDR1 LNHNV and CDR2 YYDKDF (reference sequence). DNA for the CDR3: TGTGCCACCAGCAGGGCAATAGCGGAAGAGACCCAGTACTTC. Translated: CATSRAIAEETQYF.

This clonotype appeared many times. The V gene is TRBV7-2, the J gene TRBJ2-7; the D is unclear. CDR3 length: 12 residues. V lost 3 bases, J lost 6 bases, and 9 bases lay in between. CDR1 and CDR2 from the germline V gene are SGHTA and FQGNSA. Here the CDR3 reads CASSFLDFEQYF. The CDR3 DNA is TGTGCCAGCAGCTTCCTAGACTTCGAGCAGTACTTC.

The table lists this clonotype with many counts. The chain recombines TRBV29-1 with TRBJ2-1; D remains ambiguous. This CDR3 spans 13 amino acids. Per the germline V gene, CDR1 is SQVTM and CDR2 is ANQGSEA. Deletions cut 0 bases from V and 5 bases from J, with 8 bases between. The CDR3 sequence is CSVEERRNNEQFF. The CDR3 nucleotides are TGCAGCGTTGAAGAGCGCAGAAACAATGAGCAGTTCTTC.